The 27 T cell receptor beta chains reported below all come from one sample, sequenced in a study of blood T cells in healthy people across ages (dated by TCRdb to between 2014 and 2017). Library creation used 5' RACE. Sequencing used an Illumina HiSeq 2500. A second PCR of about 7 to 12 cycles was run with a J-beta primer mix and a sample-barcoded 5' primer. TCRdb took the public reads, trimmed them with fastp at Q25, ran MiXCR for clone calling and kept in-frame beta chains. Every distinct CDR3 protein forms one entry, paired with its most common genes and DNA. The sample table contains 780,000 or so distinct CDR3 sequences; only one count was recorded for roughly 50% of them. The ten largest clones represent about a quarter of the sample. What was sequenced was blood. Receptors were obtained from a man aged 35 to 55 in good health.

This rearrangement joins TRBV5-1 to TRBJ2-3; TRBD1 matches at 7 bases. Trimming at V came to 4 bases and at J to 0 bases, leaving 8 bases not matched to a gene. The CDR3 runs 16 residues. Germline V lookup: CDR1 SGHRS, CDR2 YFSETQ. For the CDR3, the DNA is TGCGCCAGCAGCCCAAGGGACAGATCTAGCACAGATACGCAGTATTTT. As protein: CASSPRDRSSTDTQYF.

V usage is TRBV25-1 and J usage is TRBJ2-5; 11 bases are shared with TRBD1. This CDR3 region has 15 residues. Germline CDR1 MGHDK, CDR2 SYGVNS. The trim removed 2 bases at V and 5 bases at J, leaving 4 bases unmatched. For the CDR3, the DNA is TGTGCCAGCAGTGAAGGGACAGGGGGTCGGGAGACCCAGTACTTC. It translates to CASSEGTGGRETQYF.

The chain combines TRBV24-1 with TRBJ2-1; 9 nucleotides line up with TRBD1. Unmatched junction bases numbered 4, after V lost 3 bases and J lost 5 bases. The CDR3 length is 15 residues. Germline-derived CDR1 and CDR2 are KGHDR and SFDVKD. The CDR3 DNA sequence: TGTGCCACCAGTGATCTCCGGGACAGGGACAATGAGCAGTTCTTC. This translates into CATSDLRDRDNEQFF.

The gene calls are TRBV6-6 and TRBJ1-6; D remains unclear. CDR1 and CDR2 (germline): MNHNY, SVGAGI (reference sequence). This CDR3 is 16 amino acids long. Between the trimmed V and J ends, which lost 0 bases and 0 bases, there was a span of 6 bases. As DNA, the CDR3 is TGTGCCAGCAGTTACTCGACAACCTCCTATAATTCACCCCTCCACTTT. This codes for CASSYSTTSYNSPLHF.

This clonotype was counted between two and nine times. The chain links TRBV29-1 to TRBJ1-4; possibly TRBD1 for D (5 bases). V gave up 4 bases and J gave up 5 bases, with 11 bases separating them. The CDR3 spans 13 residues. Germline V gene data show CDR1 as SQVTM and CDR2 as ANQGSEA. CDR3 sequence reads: CSVGQGRNEKLFF. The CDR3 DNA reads TGCAGCGTTGGGCAGGGAAGAAATGAAAAACTGTTTTTT. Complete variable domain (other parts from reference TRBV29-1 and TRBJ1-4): SAVISQKPSRDICQRGTSLTIQCQVDSQVTMMFWYRQQPGQSLTLIATANQGSEATYESGFVIDKFPISRPNLTFSTLTVSNMSPEDSSIYLCSVGQGRNEKLFFGSGTQLSVL.

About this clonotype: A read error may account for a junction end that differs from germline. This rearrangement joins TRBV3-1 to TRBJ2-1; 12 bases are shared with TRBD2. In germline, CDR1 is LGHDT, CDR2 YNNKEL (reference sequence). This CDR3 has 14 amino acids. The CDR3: CTSSQELAGGPRFF. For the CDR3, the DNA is TGTACCAGCAGCCAAGAACTAGCGGGGGGCCCTCGGTTCTTC.

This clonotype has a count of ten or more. The CDR3 DNA is TGTGCCAGCAGTTTAGGGACAGGGGCCCTCCTCTATAGCAATCAGCCCCAGCATTTT. Amino acid sequence: CASSLGTGALLYSNQPQHF. This sequence joins TRBV28 and TRBJ1-5, with 10 bases aligning to TRBD1. Germline CDR1 and CDR2: MDHEN and SYDVKM. The V gene end was trimmed by 2 bases and the J gene end by 0 bases; junction bases not matched to a gene: 10. The CDR3 totals 19 residues.

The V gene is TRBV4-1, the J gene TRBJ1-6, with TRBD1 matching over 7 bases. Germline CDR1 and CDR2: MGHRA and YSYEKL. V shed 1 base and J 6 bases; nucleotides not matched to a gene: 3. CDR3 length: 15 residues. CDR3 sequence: CASSQGDRVNSPLHF. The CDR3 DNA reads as TGCGCCAGCAGCCAAGGAGACAGGGTTAATTCACCCCTCCACTTT.

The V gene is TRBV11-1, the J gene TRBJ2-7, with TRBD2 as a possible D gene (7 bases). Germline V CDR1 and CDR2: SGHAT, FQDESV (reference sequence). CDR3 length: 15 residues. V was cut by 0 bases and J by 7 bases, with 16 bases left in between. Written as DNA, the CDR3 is TGTGCCAGCAGCTTAGCCGGCGGGGGCCCCTTTGAGCAGTACTTC. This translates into CASSLAGGGPFEQYF.

CDR3 sequence: CSARDGQGAYEQYF. CDR3 bases: TGCAGTGCTAGAGATGGGCAGGGGGCTTACGAGCAGTACTTC. The rearrangement joins TRBV20-1 to TRBJ2-7, with 8 bases lining up with TRBD1. The CDR3 runs 14 residues. Losses at the gene ends were 0 bases for V and 4 bases for J; bases not matched to a gene: 5. Germline V lookup: CDR1 DFQATT, CDR2 SNEGSKA (reference sequence).

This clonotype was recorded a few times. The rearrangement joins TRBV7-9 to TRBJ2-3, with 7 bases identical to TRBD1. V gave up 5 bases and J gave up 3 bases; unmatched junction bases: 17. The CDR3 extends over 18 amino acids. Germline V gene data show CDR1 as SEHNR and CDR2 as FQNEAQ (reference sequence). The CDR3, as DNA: TGTGCCAGCAGCCCCCGTTTGGGTTCGACAGGGTCGACAGATACGCAGTATTTT. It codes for CASSPRLGSTGSTDTQYF.

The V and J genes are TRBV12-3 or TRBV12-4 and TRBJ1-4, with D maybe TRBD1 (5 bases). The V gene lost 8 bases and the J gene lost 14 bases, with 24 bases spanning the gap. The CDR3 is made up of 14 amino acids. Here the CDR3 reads CASGGTTLGSRLFF. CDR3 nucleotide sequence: TGTGCCAGCGGTGGGACGACCCTGGGATCTCGGCTGTTTTTT.

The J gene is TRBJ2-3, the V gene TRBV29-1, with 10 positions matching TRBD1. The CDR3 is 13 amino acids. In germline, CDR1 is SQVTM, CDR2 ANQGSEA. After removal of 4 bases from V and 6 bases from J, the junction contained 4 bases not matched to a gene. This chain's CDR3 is CSVGQGAEDTQYF. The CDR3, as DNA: TGCAGCGTTGGACAGGGGGCCGAGGATACGCAGTATTTT.

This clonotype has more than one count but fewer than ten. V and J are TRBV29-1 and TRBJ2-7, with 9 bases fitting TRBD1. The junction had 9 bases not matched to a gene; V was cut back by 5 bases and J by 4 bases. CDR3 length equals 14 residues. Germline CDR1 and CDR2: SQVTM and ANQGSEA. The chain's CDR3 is CSVLTRTGVYEQYF. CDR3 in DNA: TGCAGCGTTCTGACCCGGACAGGGGTGTACGAGCAGTACTTC.

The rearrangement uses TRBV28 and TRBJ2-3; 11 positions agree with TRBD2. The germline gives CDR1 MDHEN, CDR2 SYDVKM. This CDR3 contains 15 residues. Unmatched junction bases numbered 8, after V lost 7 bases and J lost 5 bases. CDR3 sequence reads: CASTEGLAGGDTQYF. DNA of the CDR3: TGTGCCAGCACCGAAGGGCTAGCGGGAGGAGATACGCAGTATTTT.

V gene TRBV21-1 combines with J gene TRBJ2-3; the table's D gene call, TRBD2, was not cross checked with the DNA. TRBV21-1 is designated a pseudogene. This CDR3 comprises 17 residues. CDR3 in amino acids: CASSKGLAGPSTDTQYF. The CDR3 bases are TGTGCCAGCAGCAAGGGACTAGCGGGCCCTAGCACAGATACGCAGTATTTT.

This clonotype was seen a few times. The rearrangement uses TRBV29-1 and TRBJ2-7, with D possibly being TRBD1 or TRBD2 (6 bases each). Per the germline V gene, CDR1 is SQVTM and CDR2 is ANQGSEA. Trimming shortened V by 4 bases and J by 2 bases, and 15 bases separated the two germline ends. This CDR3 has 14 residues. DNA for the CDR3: TGCAGCGTTGCAAGGGGGGCACTGACCTACGAGCAGTACTTC. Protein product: CSVARGALTYEQYF.

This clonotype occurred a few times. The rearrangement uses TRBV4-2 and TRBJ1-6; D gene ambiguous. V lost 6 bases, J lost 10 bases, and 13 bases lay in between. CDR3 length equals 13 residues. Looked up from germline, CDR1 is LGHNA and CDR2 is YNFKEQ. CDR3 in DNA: TGTGCCAGCAGGGAAAAAGTGTCCTCACCCCTCCACTTT. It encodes CASREKVSSPLHF.

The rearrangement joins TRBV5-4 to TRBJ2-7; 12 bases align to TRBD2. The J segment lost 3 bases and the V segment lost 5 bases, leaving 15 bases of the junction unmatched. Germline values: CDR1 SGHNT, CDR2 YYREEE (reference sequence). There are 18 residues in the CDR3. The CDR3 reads CASRLMGTSGRLHYEQYF. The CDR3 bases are TGTGCCAGCAGACTCATGGGTACTAGCGGGAGGCTCCACTACGAGCAGTACTTC.

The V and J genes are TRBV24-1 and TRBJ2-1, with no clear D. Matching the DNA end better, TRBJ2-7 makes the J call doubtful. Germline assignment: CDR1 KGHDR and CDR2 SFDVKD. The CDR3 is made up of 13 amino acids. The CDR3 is CATSDLDTNEQYF. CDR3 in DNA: TGTGCCACCAGTGATCTCGACACCAATGAGCAGTACTTC.

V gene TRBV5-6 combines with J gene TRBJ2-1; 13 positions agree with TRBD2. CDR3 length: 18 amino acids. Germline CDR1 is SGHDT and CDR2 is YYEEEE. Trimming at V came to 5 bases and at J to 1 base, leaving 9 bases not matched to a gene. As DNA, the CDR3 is TGTGCCAGCAGATACGGACTAGCGGGAGCCTTTTCCTACAATGAGCAGTTCTTC. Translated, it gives CASRYGLAGAFSYNEQFF. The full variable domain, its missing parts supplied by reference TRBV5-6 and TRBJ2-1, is DAGVTQSPTHLIKTRGQQVTLRCSPKSGHDTVSWYQQALGQGPQFIFQYYEEEERQRGNFPDRFSGHQFPNYSSELNVNALLLGDSALYLCASRYGLAGAFSYNEQFFGPGTRLTVL.

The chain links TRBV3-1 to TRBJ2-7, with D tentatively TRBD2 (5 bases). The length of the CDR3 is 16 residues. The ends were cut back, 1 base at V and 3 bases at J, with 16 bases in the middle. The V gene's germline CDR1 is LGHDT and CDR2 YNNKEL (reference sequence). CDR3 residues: CASSQGYSGSNYEQYF. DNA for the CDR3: TGTGCCAGCAGCCAAGGTTATAGTGGGAGTAACTACGAGCAGTACTTC.

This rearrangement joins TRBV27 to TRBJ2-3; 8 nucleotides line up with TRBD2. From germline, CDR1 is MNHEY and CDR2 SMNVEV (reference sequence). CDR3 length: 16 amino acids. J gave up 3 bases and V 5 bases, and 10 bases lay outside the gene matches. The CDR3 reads CASSTKRGTQTDTQYF. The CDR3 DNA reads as TGTGCCAGCAGTACCAAGCGGGGGACCCAGACAGATACGCAGTATTTT.

This CDR3 is CASDRDIRGGELFF. The DNA of the CDR3 is TGTGCCAGCGACCGGGACATTAGGGGCGGGGAGCTGTTTTTT. J is TRBJ2-2 and V is TRBV2, with D possibly matching TRBD1 (6 bases). V was trimmed by 8 bases and J by 7 bases, leaving 17 bases between them. This CDR3 spans 14 amino acids. The V gene's germline CDR1 is SNHLY and CDR2 FYNNEI.

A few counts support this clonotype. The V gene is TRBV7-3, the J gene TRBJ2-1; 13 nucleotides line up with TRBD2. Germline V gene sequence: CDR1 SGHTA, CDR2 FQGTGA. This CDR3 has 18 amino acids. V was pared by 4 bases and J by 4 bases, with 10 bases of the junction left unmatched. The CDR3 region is CASSSTRGTSGKYNEQFF. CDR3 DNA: TGTGCCAGCAGCTCGACCCGGGGGACTAGCGGGAAGTACAATGAGCAGTTCTTC.

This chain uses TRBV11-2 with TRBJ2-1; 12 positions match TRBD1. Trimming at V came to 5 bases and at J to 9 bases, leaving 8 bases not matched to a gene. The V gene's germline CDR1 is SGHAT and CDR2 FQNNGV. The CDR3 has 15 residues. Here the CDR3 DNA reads TGTGCCAGCAGCCGTCCGGGACAGGGGGCATCTGAGCAGTTCTTC. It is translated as CASSRPGQGASEQFF.

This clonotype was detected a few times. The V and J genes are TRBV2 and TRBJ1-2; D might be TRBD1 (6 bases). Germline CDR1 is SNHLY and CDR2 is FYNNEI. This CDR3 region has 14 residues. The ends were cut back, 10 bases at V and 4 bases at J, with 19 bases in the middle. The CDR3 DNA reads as TGTGCCATCAGCGGGTCAGGGGATCGCTATGGCTACACCTTC. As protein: CAISGSGDRYGYTF. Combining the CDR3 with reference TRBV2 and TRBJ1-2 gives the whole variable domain EPEVTQTPSHQVTQMGQEVILRCVPISNHLYFYWYRQILGQKVEFLVSFYNNEISEKSEIFDDQFSVERPDGSNFTLKIRSTKLEDSAMYFCAISGSGDRYGYTFGSGTRLTVV.